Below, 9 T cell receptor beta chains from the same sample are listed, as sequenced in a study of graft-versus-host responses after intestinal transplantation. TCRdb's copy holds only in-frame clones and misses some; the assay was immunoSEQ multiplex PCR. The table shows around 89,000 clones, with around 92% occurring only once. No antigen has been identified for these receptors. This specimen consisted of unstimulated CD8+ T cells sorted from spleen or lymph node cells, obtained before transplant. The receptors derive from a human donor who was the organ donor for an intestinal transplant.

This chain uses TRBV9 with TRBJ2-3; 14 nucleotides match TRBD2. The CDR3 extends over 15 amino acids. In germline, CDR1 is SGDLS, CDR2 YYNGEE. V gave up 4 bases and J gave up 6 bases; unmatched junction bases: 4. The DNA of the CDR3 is TGTGCCAGCAGCCCCTGGACTAGCGGGGGGGATACGCAGTATTTT. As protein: CASSPWTSGGDTQYF. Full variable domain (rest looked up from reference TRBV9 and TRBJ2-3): DSGVTQTPKHLITATGQRVTLRCSPRSGDLSVYWYQQSLDQGLQFLIQYYNGEERAKGNILERFSAQQFPDLHSELNLSSLELGDSALYFCASSPWTSGGDTQYFGPGTRLTVL.

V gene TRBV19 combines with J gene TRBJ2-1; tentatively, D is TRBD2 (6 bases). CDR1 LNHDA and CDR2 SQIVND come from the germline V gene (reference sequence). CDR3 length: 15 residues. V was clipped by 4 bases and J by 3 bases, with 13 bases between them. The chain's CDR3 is CASSTGGVLYNEQFF. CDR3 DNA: TGTGCCAGTAGTACCGGCGGGGTCCTCTACAATGAGCAGTTCTTC.

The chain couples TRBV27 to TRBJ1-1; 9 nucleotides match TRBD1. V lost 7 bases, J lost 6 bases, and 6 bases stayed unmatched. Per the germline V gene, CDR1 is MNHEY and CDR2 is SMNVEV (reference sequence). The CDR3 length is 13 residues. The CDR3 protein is CASKTGGIAEAFF. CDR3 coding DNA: TGTGCCAGCAAAACAGGGGGCATCGCTGAAGCTTTCTTT.

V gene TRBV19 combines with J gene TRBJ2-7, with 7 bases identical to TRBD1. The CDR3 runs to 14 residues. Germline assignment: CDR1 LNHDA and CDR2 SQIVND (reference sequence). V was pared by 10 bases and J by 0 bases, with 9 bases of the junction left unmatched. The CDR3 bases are TGTGCCACCGAACCAGGGGGACCCTCCTACGAGCAGTACTTC. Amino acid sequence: CATEPGGPSYEQYF.

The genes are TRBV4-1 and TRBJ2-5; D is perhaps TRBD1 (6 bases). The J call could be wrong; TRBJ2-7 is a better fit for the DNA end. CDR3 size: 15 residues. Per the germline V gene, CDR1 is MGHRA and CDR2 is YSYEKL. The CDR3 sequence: CASSQGTDSSYEQYF. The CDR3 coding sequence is TGCGCCAGCAGCCAAGGGACAGACAGCTCCTACGAGCAGTACTTC.

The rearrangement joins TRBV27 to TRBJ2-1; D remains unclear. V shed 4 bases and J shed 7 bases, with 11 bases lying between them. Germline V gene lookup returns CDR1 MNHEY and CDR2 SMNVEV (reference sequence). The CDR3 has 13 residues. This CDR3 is CASSYSPNNEQFF. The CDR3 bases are TGTGCCAGCAGTTACTCCCCAAATAATGAGCAGTTCTTC.

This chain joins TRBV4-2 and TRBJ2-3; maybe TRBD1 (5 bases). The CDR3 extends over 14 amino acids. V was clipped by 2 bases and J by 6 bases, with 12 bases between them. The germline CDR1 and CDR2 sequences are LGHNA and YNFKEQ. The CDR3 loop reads CASSQPDSRDTQYF. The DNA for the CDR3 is TGTGCCAGCAGCCAACCAGACAGCCGGGATACGCAGTATTTT.

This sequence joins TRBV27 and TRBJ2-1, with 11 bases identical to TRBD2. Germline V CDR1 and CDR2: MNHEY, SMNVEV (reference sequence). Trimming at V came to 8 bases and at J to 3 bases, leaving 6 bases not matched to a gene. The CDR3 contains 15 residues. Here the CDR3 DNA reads TGTGCCAGCTCCGACGGGACTAGCGGCTACAATGAGCAGTTCTTC. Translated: CASSDGTSGYNEQFF.

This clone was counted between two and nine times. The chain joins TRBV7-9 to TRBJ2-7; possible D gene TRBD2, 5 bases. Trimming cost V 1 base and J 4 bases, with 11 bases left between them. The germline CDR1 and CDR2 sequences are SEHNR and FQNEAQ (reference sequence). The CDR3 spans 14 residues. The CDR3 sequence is CASSLVGREYEQYF. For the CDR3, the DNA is TGTGCCAGCAGCTTAGTGGGGAGAGAGTACGAGCAGTACTTC.